Shown below are 10 T cell receptor beta chains from a single sample sequenced in a study of T-cell reconstitution after alpha-beta-depleted transplantation in children. A TCRbeta library incorporating unique molecular identifiers was prepared. TCRdb re-called the PCR reads through MiXCR, storing one row per CDR3 protein. The sample carries fewer than 550,000 distinct CDR3 sequences, around 15% recorded once. The sample here was PBMCs, mostly from graft donor cells, taken 360 days after TCRalphabeta/CD19-depleted stem cell transplant. These receptors originate from a boy younger than two who had a stem cell transplant for Wiskott-Aldrich syndrome, so the T cells may come from the graft donor.

J is TRBJ2-3 and V is TRBV29-1; TRBD2 might be the D (5 bases). V was pared by 3 bases and J by 3 bases, with 13 bases between. Germline CDR1 and CDR2: SQVTM and ANQGSEA. The CDR3 has 14 amino acids. The CDR3 DNA reads TGCAGCGTTGACCCTAGCCAGAGGACAGATACGCAGTATTTT. It encodes CSVDPSQRTDTQYF.

The chain's CDR3 is CASSLQGIRDEQFF. In nucleotides, the CDR3 is TGTGCCAGCAGTTTACAGGGAATCAGGGATGAGCAGTTCTTC. The genes are TRBV28 and TRBJ2-1; D is perhaps TRBD1 (5 bases). V was clipped by 2 bases and J by 8 bases, with 13 bases between them. Per the germline V gene, CDR1 is MDHEN and CDR2 is SYDVKM. The CDR3 loop spans 14 amino acids.

This clonotype was counted a few times. With a much larger clone just one base away, this may be a read error. V is TRBV5-1 and J is TRBJ2-5; D perhaps matches TRBD1 (5 bases). There are 12 residues in the CDR3. The V and J ends lost 0 bases and 6 bases respectively, with 6 bases between them. Germline assignment: CDR1 SGHRS and CDR2 YFSETQ. The CDR3 region has the DNA TGCGCCAGCAGCTTGGAGGGGCAGACCCAGTACTTC. It is translated as CASSLEGQTQYF.

CDR3 DNA sequence: TGTGCCAGCTCACCACTTCGAGGCAGGGATATAAGCATTCAGTACTTC. This gives the protein CASSPLRGRDISIQYF. This chain connects TRBV18 to TRBJ2-4; maybe TRBD1 (5 bases). Germline-derived CDR1 and CDR2 are KGHSH and LQKENI. V was shortened by 1 base and J by 9 bases, with 19 bases between the two germline ends. CDR3 length: 16 amino acids.

This clonotype has only a few counts. The chain recombines TRBV11-1 with TRBJ2-1; 11 nucleotides agree with TRBD2. This CDR3 contains 18 residues. Looked up from germline, CDR1 is SGHAT and CDR2 is FQDESV (reference sequence). J lost 4 bases, V lost 3 bases, and 11 bases had no gene match. Written as DNA, the CDR3 is TGTGCCAGCAGCTTTGGGGTACTAGCGGGAGCTCCTTACAATGAGCAGTTCTTC. Protein: CASSFGVLAGAPYNEQFF.

This clonotype appeared a few times. This chain connects TRBV24-1 to TRBJ2-5, with 7 bases fitting TRBD1. Germline CDR1 is KGHDR and CDR2 is SFDVKD. The length of the CDR3 is 13 residues. J gave up 4 bases and V 9 bases, and 7 bases lay outside the gene matches. The CDR3 protein is CATGTAPGETQYF. As DNA, the CDR3 is TGTGCCACCGGGACAGCCCCTGGAGAGACCCAGTACTTC.

There are a few counts of this clonotype. The chain joins TRBV29-1 to TRBJ2-5, with TRBD2 identical over 8 bases. Germline V gene lookup returns CDR1 SQVTM and CDR2 ANQGSEA. Losses at the gene ends were 8 bases for V and 2 bases for J; bases not matched to a gene: 7. The CDR3 runs to 13 residues. The CDR3, as DNA: TGCAGCTTTAGGACTAGCAAGCAAGAGACCCAGTACTTC. This codes for CSFRTSKQETQYF. Complete variable domain (other parts from reference TRBV29-1 and TRBJ2-5): SAVISQKPSRDICQRGTSLTIQCQVDSQVTMMFWYRQQPGQSLTLIATANQGSEATYESGFVIDKFPISRPNLTFSTLTVSNMSPEDSSIYLCSFRTSKQETQYFGPGTRLLVL.

This sequence joins TRBV23-1 and TRBJ2-7, with 7 bases fitting TRBD1. TRBV23-1 is known as an ORF, though its function is uncertain. The CDR3 extends over 13 amino acids. The V gene end was trimmed by 8 bases and the J gene end by 0 bases; junction bases not matched to a gene: 4. CDR3 nucleotides: TGCGCCAGCGGATGGGACAGCTCCTACGAGCAGTACTTC. It is translated as CASGWDSSYEQYF.

The CDR3 region is CASSYEPGWGAQGNEQFF. In DNA, the CDR3 is TGTGCCAGCAGTTACGAGCCGGGGTGGGGGGCTCAAGGGAATGAGCAGTTCTTC. This chain joins TRBV6-5 and TRBJ2-1; the D gene could be TRBD1 or TRBD2 (6 bases each). The germline gives CDR1 MNHEY, CDR2 SVGAGI. Trimming shortened V by 2 bases and J by 7 bases, and 24 bases separated the two germline ends. The CDR3 totals 18 residues.

There are a few counts of this clonotype. This chain joins TRBV6-1 and TRBJ1-2; D is unresolved. Germline V lookup: CDR1 MNHNS, CDR2 SASEGT. The CDR3 is made up of 16 amino acids. Between the trimmed V and J ends, which lost 10 bases and 2 bases, there was a span of 23 bases. CDR3 loop: CATGYHRGPRNYGYTF. CDR3 nucleotide sequence: TGTGCCACTGGCTACCATAGAGGGCCTCGCAACTATGGCTACACCTTC.